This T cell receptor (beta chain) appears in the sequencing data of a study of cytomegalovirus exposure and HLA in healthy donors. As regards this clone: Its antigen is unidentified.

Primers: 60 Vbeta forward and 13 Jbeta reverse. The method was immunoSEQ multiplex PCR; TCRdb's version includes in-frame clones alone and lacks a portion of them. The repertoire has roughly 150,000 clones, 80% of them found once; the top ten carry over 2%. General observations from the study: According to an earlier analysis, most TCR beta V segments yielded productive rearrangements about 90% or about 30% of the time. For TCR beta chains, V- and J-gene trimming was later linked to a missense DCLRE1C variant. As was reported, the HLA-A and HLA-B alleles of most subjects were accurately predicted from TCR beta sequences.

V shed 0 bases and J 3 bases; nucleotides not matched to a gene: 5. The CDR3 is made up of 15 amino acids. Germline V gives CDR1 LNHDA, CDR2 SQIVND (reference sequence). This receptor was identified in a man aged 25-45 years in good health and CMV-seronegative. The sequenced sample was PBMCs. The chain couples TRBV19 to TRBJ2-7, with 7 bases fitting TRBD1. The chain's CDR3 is CASSIDGRGYYEQYF. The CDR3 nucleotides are TGTGCCAGTAGTATAGACGGCAGGGGGTACTACGAGCAGTACTTC.